The next 18 T cell receptor beta chains were all read from a single sample in a study of PD-L1 blockade in urothelial cancer. Using immunoSEQ multiplex PCR, the repertoire was profiled, and TCRdb retains in-frame clones only, with some absent. The sample yields roughly 120,000 clones, around nine tenths seen once. As for time point: peripheral blood 6 weeks after treatment start. Sequenced material: PBMCs, taken around atezolizumab (anti-PD-L1) treatment. These TCRs come from a man in his 60s with urothelial cancer.

The CDR3 DNA is TGTGCCAGTGGGGGGGGTGAGCAGTTCTTC. Translated, it gives CASGGGEQFF. The chain carries TRBV19 and TRBJ2-1, with 7 bases lining up with TRBD2. Germline CDR1 and CDR2: LNHDA and SQIVND (reference sequence). The CDR3 loop spans 10 amino acids. The V gene end was trimmed by 8 bases and the J gene end by 9 bases; junction bases not matched to a gene: 1.

The chain has TRBV9 and TRBJ1-1, with 8 bases aligning to TRBD1. The V segment lost 0 bases and the J segment 3 bases; nucleotides outside the gene matches: 7. The germline V gene has CDR1 SGDLS and CDR2 YYNGEE. The CDR3 is 16 residues long. CDR3 nucleotide sequence: TGTGCCAGCAGCGTAGGGATTAGGACAGGGTACACTGAAGCTTTCTTT. It encodes CASSVGIRTGYTEAFF.

This clone was recorded a few times. V and J are TRBV6-5 and TRBJ1-1, with D unclear. CDR1 MNHEY and CDR2 SVGAGI come from the germline V gene. This CDR3 is built from 15 residues. V lost 0 bases and J lost 5, with 13 bases in between. The CDR3 region has the DNA TGTGCCAGCAGTTACTCGAGTAGAGGGCGGACTGAAGCTTTCTTT. It translates to CASSYSSRGRTEAFF.

This clone occurred a few times. The chain uses TRBV10-2 and TRBJ1-4; 7 bases line up with TRBD1. V was pared by 5 bases and J by 6 bases, with 6 bases of the junction left unmatched. The CDR3 covers 14 residues. Germline V CDR1 and CDR2: WSHSY, SAAADI. CDR3 sequence (DNA): TGCGCCAGCAGTATTGAAGGGGGCGATGAAAAACTGTTTTTT. This translates into CASSIEGGDEKLFF.

The chain couples TRBV27 to TRBJ1-2, with TRBD1 as a possible D gene (6 bases). CDR1 is MNHEY, CDR2 SMNVEV, per germline (reference sequence). The CDR3 consists of 15 residues. Between the trimmed V and J ends, which lost 6 bases and 4 bases, there was a span of 18 bases. CDR3 coding DNA: TGTGCCAGCAGGACCTCACTGAGACAGGTCTATGGCTACACCTTC. As protein: CASRTSLRQVYGYTF.

In its sample, this clone was seen a few times. DNA of the CDR3: TGTGCCAGCGGCCCCAGGGAAGGCGAGCAGTACTTC. Encoded protein: CASGPREGEQYF. This chain uses TRBV7-3 with TRBJ2-7; possible D gene TRBD1, 5 bases. The CDR3 is made up of 12 amino acids. The V end was cut by 8 bases, the J end by 6 bases, with 14 bases between. Germline V gene sequence: CDR1 SGHTA, CDR2 FQGTGA.

The chain uses TRBV14 and TRBJ1-1; 8 positions match TRBD1. CDR3 length: 15 residues. V dropped 7 bases and J dropped 3; count of bases not matched to a gene: 10. Germline assignment: CDR1 SGHDN and CDR2 FVKESK. CDR3 protein: CASNGQGRTDTEAFF. The CDR3 DNA reads as TGTGCCAGCAACGGACAGGGAAGGACGGACACTGAAGCTTTCTTT.

The chain has TRBV4-1 and TRBJ2-2, with 8 bases identical to TRBD2. The CDR3 covers 14 residues. V dropped 3 bases and J dropped 6; count of bases not matched to a gene: 3. The germline CDR1 and CDR2 sequences are MGHRA and YSYEKL. CDR3 nucleotides: TGCGCCAGCAGCCAGTTACTAGCGGCCGGGGAGCTGTTTTTT. Encoded protein: CASSQLLAAGELFF.

J is TRBJ1-3 and V is TRBV21-1; TRBD1, the table's D call, was not compared with the DNA. TRBV21-1 is a known pseudogene. This CDR3 has 16 amino acids. This CDR3 is CASSKGTDSSGNTIYF. The CDR3 region has the DNA TGTGCCAGCAGCAAAGGGACAGATAGCTCTGGAAACACCATATATTTT.

The chain uses TRBV15 and TRBJ2-5; 11 positions agree with TRBD2. V shed 5 bases and J 3 bases; nucleotides not matched to a gene: 8. CDR3 size: 16 residues. Germline V lookup: CDR1 LNHNV, CDR2 YYDKDF (reference sequence). As DNA, the CDR3 is TGTGCCACCAGCGTTCGGCCGGGACTAGCGGAAGAGACCCAGTACTTC. It codes for CATSVRPGLAEETQYF.

The V gene is TRBV5-1, the J gene TRBJ1-1, with 7 bases matching TRBD1. Germline V gene sequence: CDR1 SGHRS, CDR2 YFSETQ. V lost 1 base and J lost 3; bases outside the gene matches: 9. There are 16 residues in the CDR3. CDR3 sequence reads: CASSLTGTAMYTEAFF. CDR3 nucleotide sequence: TGCGCCAGCAGCTTGACGGGGACAGCCATGTACACTGAAGCTTTCTTT. The full variable domain, in which reference TRBV5-1 and TRBJ1-1 provide the parts outside the CDR3, is KAGVTQTPRYLIKTRGQQVTLSCSPISGHRSVSWYQQTPGQGLQFLFEYFSETQRNKGNFPGRFSGRQFSNSRSEMNVSTLELGDSALYLCASSLTGTAMYTEAFFGQGTRLTVV.

The rearrangement joins TRBV7-3 to TRBJ2-7; D is perhaps TRBD1 (5 bases). Trimming cost V 2 bases and J 4 bases, with 9 bases left between them. CDR1 SGHTA and CDR2 FQGTGA come from the germline V gene. The CDR3 has 13 residues. The CDR3 region has the DNA TGTGCCAGCAGCTTAGGGGCAGATTACGAGCAGTACTTC. It encodes CASSLGADYEQYF.

The genes are TRBV9 and TRBJ1-2, with 7 bases fitting TRBD1. With 4 bases clipped from V and 1 base from J, the junction kept 10 bases outside the gene matches. Germline loops: CDR1 SGDLS, CDR2 YYNGEE. This CDR3 region has 16 residues. CDR3 in amino acids: CASSLSTGTSNYGYTF. The CDR3, as DNA: TGTGCCAGCAGCCTTTCGACAGGGACGAGTAACTATGGCTACACCTTC.

The chain couples TRBV27 to TRBJ1-2; tentative D call: TRBD1 (5 bases). The CDR3 spans 15 residues. From germline, CDR1 is MNHEY and CDR2 SMNVEV (reference sequence). V was trimmed by 1 base and J by 4 bases, leaving 13 bases between them. CDR3 coding DNA: TGTGCCAGCAGTTTATGGGGGGAGGAAGGCTATGGCTACACCTTC. Protein: CASSLWGEEGYGYTF.

This clone came up a few times. The gene calls are TRBV4-2 and TRBJ1-2, with 11 bases aligning to TRBD1. The CDR3 runs 15 residues. Germline V gene sequence: CDR1 LGHNA, CDR2 YNFKEQ. Trimming took 1 base from V and 3 from J; bases not matched to a gene: 1. The CDR3 DNA sequence: TGTGCCAGCAGCCAAGGGGACAGGGGGGACTATGGCTACACCTTC. This sequence encodes CASSQGDRGDYGYTF.

The V and J genes are TRBV6-5 and TRBJ2-1; 8 bases map to TRBD2. Germline loops: CDR1 MNHEY, CDR2 SVGAGI. J gave up 7 bases and V 4 bases, and 9 bases lay outside the gene matches. CDR3 length equals 15 residues. CDR3 region: CASSSGGRALNEQFF. The CDR3 bases are TGTGCCAGCAGTTCGGGGGGGCGGGCCTTGAATGAGCAGTTCTTC.

This sequence joins TRBV7-9 and TRBJ1-2, with a possible D match to TRBD1 (6 bases). CDR1 and CDR2 (germline): SEHNR, FQNEAQ (reference sequence). V lost 5 bases and J 3 bases, leaving 10 bases between the germline ends. CDR3 length: 13 amino acids. The CDR3 region is CASSEDSYYGYTF. The CDR3 DNA sequence: TGTGCCAGCAGCGAGGACAGTTACTATGGCTACACCTTC. Combining the CDR3 with reference TRBV7-9 and TRBJ1-2 gives the whole variable domain DTGVSQNPRHKITKRGQNVTFRCDPISEHNRLYWYRQTLGQGPEFLTYFQNEAQLEKSRLLSDRFSAERPKGSFSTLEIQRTEQGDSAMYLCASSEDSYYGYTFGSGTRLTVV.

The rearrangement links TRBV27 to TRBJ2-6; 7 nucleotides line up with TRBD1. Germline V lookup: CDR1 MNHEY, CDR2 SMNVEV (reference sequence). V was pared by 3 bases and J by 2 bases, with 10 bases of the junction left unmatched. The CDR3 spans 18 residues. CDR3 residues: CASSFQFRDSAGANVLTF. The CDR3 nucleotides are TGTGCCAGCAGTTTTCAATTCCGGGACAGTGCTGGGGCCAACGTCCTGACTTTC.